The TCR beta chain under discussion was sequenced for a study of blood T cell repertoires in COVID-19. Study summary: Sample material is recorded as cDNA or gDNA derived from T cells, B-cell-depleted T cells, or PBMCs.

Original handling: From reference gene primer amplification, estimates of nucleated cell counts were derived. Assay used: immunoSEQ multiplex PCR; TCRdb lists only in-frame clones, some missing. D and trimming were read from the DNA, whereas the V and J calls and clone size are those reported in that table. The sample has under 75,000 clones, approximately 80% seen once; the top ten hold 5.5%. This clone showed up just once. This CDR3 is 13 amino acids long. The germline CDR1 and CDR2 sequences are MNHEY and SMNVEV (reference sequence). Trimming shortened V by 4 bases and J by 11 bases, and 16 bases separated the two germline ends.

The rearrangement links TRBV27 to TRBJ2-3; a weak D match, TRBD2 (5 bases). The receptor was isolated from a woman aged 70-85 years with acute or convalescent COVID-19. What was sequenced was peripheral blood. CDR3 nucleotides: TGTGCCAGCAGTTCCGGAACCTCCGGGAAGCAGTATTTT. It codes for CASSSGTSGKQYF.